These 9 T cell receptor beta chains originate from one sample sequenced in a study of blood T cell repertoires in COVID-19. Measured with immunoSEQ multiplex PCR; TCRdb has only the in-frame clones, and not every one. The profile shows over 350,000 clones, more than 75% of them singletons. Sequenced input: PBMCs or T cells enriched from blood (not recorded which). All receptors come from a woman between 45 and 60 years old who had recovered from COVID-19.

V gene TRBV7-2 combines with J gene TRBJ1-2; tentatively, D is TRBD1 (5 bases). Germline lookup yields CDR1 SGHTA and CDR2 FQGNSA. V lost 5 bases, J lost 3 bases, and 16 bases lay in between. CDR3 length: 15 residues. The CDR3 is CASSQNRQSYYGYTF. For the CDR3, the DNA is TGTGCCAGCAGCCAGAACCGACAGAGCTACTATGGCTACACCTTC.

J is TRBJ2-5 and V is TRBV3-1 (or the pseudogene TRBV3-2); TRBD2 might be the D (5 bases). Germline values: CDR1 LGHDT, CDR2 YNNKEL (reference sequence). Trimming removed 2 bases at V and 4 bases at J, with 11 bases between. The CDR3 extends over 14 amino acids. CDR3 in amino acids: CASSQRGGRETQYF. The DNA for the CDR3 is TGTGCCAGCAGCCAACGCGGAGGACGAGAGACCCAGTACTTC.

The chain is built from TRBV6-2 or TRBV6-3 and TRBJ1-2; perhaps TRBD1 as D (6 bases). Germline V gene data show CDR1 as MNHEY and CDR2 as SVGEGT. CDR3 length equals 15 residues. V was pared by 2 bases and J by 4 bases, with 14 bases between. The CDR3 sequence is CASSYQQGTFYGYTF. The CDR3 DNA reads TGTGCCAGCAGTTACCAACAGGGCACTTTCTATGGCTACACCTTC.

V is TRBV5-1 and J is TRBJ1-1; 8 bases are a match to TRBD1. The CDR3 is 16 residues long. Per germline, CDR1 SGHRS and CDR2 YFSETQ. V lost 6 bases and J lost 3; bases outside the gene matches: 13. The CDR3: CASTQGAGVVHTEAFF. The DNA for the CDR3 is TGCGCCAGCACCCAGGGGGCAGGGGTCGTTCACACTGAAGCTTTCTTT. The full variable domain, rest sourced from reference TRBV5-1 and TRBJ1-1, is KAGVTQTPRYLIKTRGQQVTLSCSPISGHRSVSWYQQTPGQGLQFLFEYFSETQRNKGNFPGRFSGRQFSNSRSEMNVSTLELGDSALYLCASTQGAGVVHTEAFFGQGTRLTVV.

The V and J genes are TRBV27 and TRBJ1-5; D unresolved. Germline CDR1 and CDR2: MNHEY and SMNVEV (reference sequence). The V end was cut by 6 bases, the J end by 4 bases, with 16 bases between. The CDR3 totals 15 residues. The CDR3: CASRVYGRGNQPQHF. CDR3 nucleotide sequence: TGTGCCAGCAGAGTATATGGCAGAGGGAATCAGCCCCAGCATTTT.

The chain carries TRBV5-1 and TRBJ2-7, with D unresolved. The CDR3 contains 13 residues. Germline V gives CDR1 SGHRS, CDR2 YFSETQ. Trimming took off 3 bases at V and 5 bases at J, with 12 bases between the two ends. Here the CDR3 reads CASSSRGIDEQYF. CDR3 nucleotide sequence: TGCGCCAGCAGCTCAAGAGGTATTGACGAGCAGTACTTC.

This clone was counted many times. The chain has TRBV6-5 and TRBJ1-1; D is unresolved. Trimming took 7 bases from V and 11 from J, leaving 14 bases between them. This CDR3 has 11 residues. Germline V lookup: CDR1 MNHEY, CDR2 SVGAGI. The CDR3, as DNA: TGTGCCAGCATAGGTTCCACTAAGGCTTTCTTT. Translated, it gives CASIGSTKAFF.

Only one count was recorded for this clone. The V call is TRBV7-9, the J call TRBJ1-1, with a tentative D call TRBD1 (5 bases). Germline V gene data show CDR1 as SEHNR and CDR2 as FQNEAQ (reference sequence). V lost 5 bases and J 2 bases, leaving 15 bases between the germline ends. The CDR3 length is 15 residues. CDR3 DNA: TGTGCCAGCAGCACCCAAGGACAAGTCAACACTGAAGCTTTCTTT. Its translation is CASSTQGQVNTEAFF.

As to this clone: Other DNA variants within this sample encode the same CDR3. DNA of the CDR3: TGTGCCAGCTCACCAGGACAGGGCAATCAGCCCCAGCATTTT. Translating it yields CASSPGQGNQPQHF. The V call is TRBV18, the J call TRBJ1-5; 7 positions agree with TRBD1. Germline CDR1 and CDR2: KGHSH and LQKENI. V shed 2 bases, J shed 2 bases, and the junction held 0 bases outside the gene matches. The CDR3 sequence is 14 residues long.